The sequence of this T cell receptor (beta chain) was determined in a study of cytomegalovirus exposure and HLA in healthy donors. Overall study: The Caucasian-associated ancestry cluster held 65% to 85% of over 350 genotyped donors. Whole-study findings and limits: In vitro data verified a few CMV-associated chains as specific for CMV antigens.

The PCR employed 60 Vbeta primers together with 13 Jbeta primers. Only in-frame clones appear in the TCRdb table, and some are missing; sequencing was by immunoSEQ multiplex PCR. The sample has some 130,000 clones, approximately 70% seen once. To note about this clone: Its specificity is not known.

The CDR3 spans 17 residues. Germline CDR1 reads SGHNT; CDR2 reads YENEEA. The V segment lost 3 bases and the J segment 3 bases; nucleotides outside the gene matches: 8. Though probably carrying unrecorded immune exposures, donors were nominally healthy at sampling. The chain recombines TRBV11-3 with TRBJ2-1, with 10 bases lining up with TRBD2. The receptor's source is a human donor in good health. The sequenced material came from PBMCs. CDR3 sequence reads: CASSFPSSGRLYNEQFF. DNA of the CDR3: TGTGCCAGCAGCTTCCCTTCTAGCGGGAGACTCTACAATGAGCAGTTCTTC.